This TCR beta chain was identified during a study of STAT3 mutations in large granular lymphocyte leukemia. On this clone itself: Its antigen is undetermined.

TCRdb keeps only in-frame clones here, not all; method: immunoSEQ multiplex PCR. The sample contains 10,000 to 15,000 clones, roughly 90% of which appear only once. General study results and limits: At least one immunodominant TCR beta clonotype appeared in every T-cell large granular lymphocyte leukemia patient.

CDR3 length: 12 residues. V lost 6 bases and J lost 8, with 8 bases in between. The source of this sequence is a man aged 35 to 55 with T-cell large granular lymphocyte leukemia. Some clones in this sample may be carry-over from other donors' samples. This chain joins TRBV23-1 and TRBJ1-6; D uncertain. TRBV23-1 is an ORF, with its function uncertain. The sample comprised peripheral blood mononuclear cells. CDR3 coding DNA: TGCGCCAGCAGGACGGCTGATTCACCCCTCCACTTT. It encodes CASRTADSPLHF.